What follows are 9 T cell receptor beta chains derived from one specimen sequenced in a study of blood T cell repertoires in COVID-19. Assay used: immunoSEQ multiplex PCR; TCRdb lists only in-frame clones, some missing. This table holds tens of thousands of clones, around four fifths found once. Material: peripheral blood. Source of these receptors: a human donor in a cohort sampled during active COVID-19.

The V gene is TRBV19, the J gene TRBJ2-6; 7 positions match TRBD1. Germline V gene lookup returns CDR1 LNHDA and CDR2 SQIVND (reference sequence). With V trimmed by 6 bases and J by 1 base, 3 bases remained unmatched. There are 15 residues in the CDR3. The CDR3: CASSQTGSGANVLTF. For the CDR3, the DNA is TGTGCCAGTAGCCAGACAGGGTCTGGGGCCAACGTCCTGACTTTC.

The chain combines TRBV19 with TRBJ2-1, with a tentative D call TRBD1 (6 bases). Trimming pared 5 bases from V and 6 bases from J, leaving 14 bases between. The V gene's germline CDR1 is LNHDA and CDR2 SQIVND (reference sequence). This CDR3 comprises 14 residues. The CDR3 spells CASSLSTGSNEQFF. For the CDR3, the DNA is TGTGCCAGTAGTCTCAGTACAGGGAGCAATGAGCAGTTCTTC.

CDR3 protein: CASSEAGWGVTETQYF. The CDR3 DNA reads TGTGCCAGCAGTGAAGCCGGGTGGGGAGTAACGGAGACCCAGTACTTC. The chain is built from TRBV6-1 and TRBJ2-5, with D maybe TRBD2 (5 bases). CDR1 is MNHNS and CDR2 is SASEGT in the germline V gene. The CDR3 contains 16 residues. The ends were cut back, 0 bases at V and 5 bases at J, with 16 bases in the middle.

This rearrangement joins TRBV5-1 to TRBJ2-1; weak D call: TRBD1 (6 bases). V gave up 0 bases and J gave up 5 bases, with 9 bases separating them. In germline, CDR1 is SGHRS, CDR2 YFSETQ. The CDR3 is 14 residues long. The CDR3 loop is CASSLGRTDNEQFF. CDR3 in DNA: TGCGCCAGCAGCTTGGGTCGGACAGACAATGAGCAGTTCTTC.

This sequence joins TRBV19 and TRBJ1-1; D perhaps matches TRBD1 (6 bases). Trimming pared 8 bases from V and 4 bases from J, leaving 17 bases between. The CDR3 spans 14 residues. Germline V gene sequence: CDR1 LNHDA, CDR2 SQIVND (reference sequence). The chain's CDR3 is CASSHRGAGTEAFF. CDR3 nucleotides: TGTGCCAGTTCGCATCGGGGGGCTGGCACTGAAGCTTTCTTT. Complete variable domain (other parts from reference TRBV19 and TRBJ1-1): DGGITQSPKYLFRKEGQNVTLSCEQNLNHDAMYWYRQDPGQGLRLIYYSQIVNDFQKGDIAEGYSVSREKKESFPLTVTSAQKNPTAFYLCASSHRGAGTEAFFGQGTRLTVV.

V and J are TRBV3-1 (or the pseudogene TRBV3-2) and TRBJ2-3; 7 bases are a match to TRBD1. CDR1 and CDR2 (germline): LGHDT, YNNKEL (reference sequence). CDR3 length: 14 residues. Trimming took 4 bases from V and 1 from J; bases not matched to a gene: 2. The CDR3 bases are TGTGCCAGCAGCCTGGGACAGCGCACAGATACGCAGTATTTT. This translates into CASSLGQRTDTQYF.

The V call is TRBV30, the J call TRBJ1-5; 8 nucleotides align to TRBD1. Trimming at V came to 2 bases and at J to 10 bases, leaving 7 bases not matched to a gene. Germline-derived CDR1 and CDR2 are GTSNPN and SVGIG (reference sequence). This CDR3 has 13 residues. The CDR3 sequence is CAWSQGAIGPQHF. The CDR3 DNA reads TGTGCCTGGAGTCAGGGGGCAATTGGACCCCAGCATTTT.

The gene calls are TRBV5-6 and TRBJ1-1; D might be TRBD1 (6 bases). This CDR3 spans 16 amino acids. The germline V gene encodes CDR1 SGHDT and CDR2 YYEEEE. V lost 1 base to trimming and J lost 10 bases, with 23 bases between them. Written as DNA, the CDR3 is TGTGCCAGCAGCTTGTCGCGTGAAGAGAAGGGACAAAGAGCTTTCTTT. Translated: CASSLSREEKGQRAFF.

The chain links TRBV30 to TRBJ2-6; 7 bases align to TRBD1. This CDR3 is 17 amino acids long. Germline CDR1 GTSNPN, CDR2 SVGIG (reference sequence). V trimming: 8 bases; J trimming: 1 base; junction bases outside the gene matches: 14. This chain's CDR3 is CATTGTELLSGANVLTF. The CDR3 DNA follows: TGTGCCACCACCGGGACAGAACTACTATCTGGGGCCAACGTCCTGACTTTC.